Given below is one T cell receptor beta chain in context. Its antigen is still unknown. This sequence may be a read error, since a much larger clone differs from it by one base. This specimen comes from a study of molecular identifiers for immune sequencing clone quantification. As for the study in general: RNA, taken in replicates from approximately 20,000 or 100,000 naive CD8 cells, was split five ways, with four sequenced.

Study results and caveats: Jurkat TCR RNA spiked in from one cell reportedly remained identifiable amid about a million naive cells.

The CDR3 has 15 residues. The use of previously described methods and listed TCR primers produced the bulk TCR libraries. TCRdb itself ran the PCR reads through MiXCR, one entry per CDR3 protein. The table shows 550,000 to 750,000 distinct CDR3 sequences, with 20% occurring only once. The chain is built from TRBV12-3 or TRBV12-4 and TRBJ1-5; possible D gene TRBD1, 6 bases. The origin of this receptor is a human donor in good health. Some libraries in this study had Jurkat cell RNA spiked in. Sequencing used naive CD8+ T cells from blood, with Jurkat cell RNA spiked in. This sample's subset: FACS-sorted CD8+CD4-CCR7+CD45RA+ naive T cells. CDR3 sequence (DNA): TGTGCCAGCAGTGCCGGGACATATAGCAATCTGCCCCAGCATTTT. Translated: CASSAGTYSNLPQHF.